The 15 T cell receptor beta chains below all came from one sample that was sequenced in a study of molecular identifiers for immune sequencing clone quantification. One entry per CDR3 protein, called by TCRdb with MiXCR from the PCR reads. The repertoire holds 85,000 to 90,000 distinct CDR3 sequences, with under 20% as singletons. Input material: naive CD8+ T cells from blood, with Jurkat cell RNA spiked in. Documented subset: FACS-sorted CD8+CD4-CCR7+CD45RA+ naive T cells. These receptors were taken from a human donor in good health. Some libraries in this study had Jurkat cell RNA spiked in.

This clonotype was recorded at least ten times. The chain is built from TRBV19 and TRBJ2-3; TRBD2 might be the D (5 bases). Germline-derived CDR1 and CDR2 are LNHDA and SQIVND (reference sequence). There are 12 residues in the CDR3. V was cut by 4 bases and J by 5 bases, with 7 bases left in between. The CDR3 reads CASSNGVDTQYF. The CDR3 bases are TGTGCCAGTAGTAACGGGGTAGATACGCAGTATTTT. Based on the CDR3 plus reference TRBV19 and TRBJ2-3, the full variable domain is DGGITQSPKYLFRKEGQNVTLSCEQNLNHDAMYWYRQDPGQGLRLIYYSQIVNDFQKGDIAEGYSVSREKKESFPLTVTSAQKNPTAFYLCASSNGVDTQYFGPGTRLTVL.

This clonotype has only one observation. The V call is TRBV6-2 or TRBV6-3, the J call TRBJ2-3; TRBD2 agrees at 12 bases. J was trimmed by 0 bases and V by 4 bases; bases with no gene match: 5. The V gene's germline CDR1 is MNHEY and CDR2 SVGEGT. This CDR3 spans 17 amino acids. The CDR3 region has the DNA TGTGCCAGCAGTTTGCCTAGCGGGGGGGCTAGCACAGATACGCAGTATTTT. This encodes CASSLPSGGASTDTQYF.

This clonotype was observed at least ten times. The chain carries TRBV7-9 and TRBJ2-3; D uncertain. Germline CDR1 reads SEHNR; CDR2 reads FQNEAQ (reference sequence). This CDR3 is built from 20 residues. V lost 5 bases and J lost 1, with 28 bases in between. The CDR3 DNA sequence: TGTGCCAGCAGCCCCTCCCCCGGCGCTGATTCCTCCAAAGGCACAGATACGCAGTATTTT. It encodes CASSPSPGADSSKGTDTQYF.

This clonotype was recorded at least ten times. In DNA form, the CDR3 reads TGCGCCAGCAGCCAAGATGGGGGTGCACACGGAGATACGCAGTATTTT. Its protein product is CASSQDGGAHGDTQYF. The genes are TRBV4-3 and TRBJ2-3; D could derive from TRBD1 or TRBD2 (5 bases each). Per the germline V gene, CDR1 is LGHNA and CDR2 is YSLEER. V lost 0 bases, J lost 5 bases, and 15 bases lay in between. The CDR3 contains 16 residues.

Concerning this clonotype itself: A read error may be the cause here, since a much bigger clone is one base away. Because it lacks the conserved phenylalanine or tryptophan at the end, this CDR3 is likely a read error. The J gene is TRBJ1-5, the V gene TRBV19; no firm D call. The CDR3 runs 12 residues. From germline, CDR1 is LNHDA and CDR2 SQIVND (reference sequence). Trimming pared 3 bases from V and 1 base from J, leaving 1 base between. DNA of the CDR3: TGTGCCAGTAGTATGAGCAATCAGCCCCAGCATCTT. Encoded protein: CASSMSNQPQHL.

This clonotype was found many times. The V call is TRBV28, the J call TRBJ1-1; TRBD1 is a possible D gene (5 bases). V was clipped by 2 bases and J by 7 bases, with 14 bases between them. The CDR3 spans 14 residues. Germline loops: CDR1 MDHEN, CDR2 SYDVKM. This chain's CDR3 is CASSLRGGPHEAFF. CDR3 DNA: TGTGCCAGCAGTTTAAGGGGAGGGCCCCATGAAGCTTTCTTT.

CDR3 in DNA: TGCGCCAGCAGCCGAGTGGGGGGGGCCGGATATGGCTACACCTTC. Amino acids: CASSRVGGAGYGYTF. The V gene is TRBV4-3, the J gene TRBJ1-2, with D possibly TRBD1 on 6 matching bases. This CDR3 is built from 15 residues. V lost 4 bases, J lost 5 bases, and 17 bases lay in between. CDR1 and CDR2 from the germline V gene are LGHNA and YSLEER.

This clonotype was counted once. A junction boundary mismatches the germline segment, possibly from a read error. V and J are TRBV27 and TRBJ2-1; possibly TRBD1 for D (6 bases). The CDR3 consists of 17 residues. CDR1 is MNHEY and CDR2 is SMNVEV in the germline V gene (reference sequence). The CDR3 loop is CASSLDLQGFPYNEQSF. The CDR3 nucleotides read TGTGCCAGCAGTTTAGACCTACAGGGCTTCCCCTACAATGAGCAGTCCTTC.

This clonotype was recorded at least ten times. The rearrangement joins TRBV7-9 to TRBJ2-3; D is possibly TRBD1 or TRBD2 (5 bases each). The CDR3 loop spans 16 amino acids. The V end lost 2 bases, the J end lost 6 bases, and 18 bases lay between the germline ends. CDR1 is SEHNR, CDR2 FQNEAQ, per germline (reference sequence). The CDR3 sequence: CASSLSGPDGADTQYF. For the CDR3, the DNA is TGTGCCAGCAGCTTATCGGGACCGGACGGCGCGGATACGCAGTATTTT.

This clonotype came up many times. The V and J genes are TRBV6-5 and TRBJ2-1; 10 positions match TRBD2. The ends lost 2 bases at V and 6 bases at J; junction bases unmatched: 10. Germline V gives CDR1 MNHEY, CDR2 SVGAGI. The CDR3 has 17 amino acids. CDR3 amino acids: CASSYGLAGAVGNEQFF. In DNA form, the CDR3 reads TGTGCCAGCAGTTACGGGCTAGCGGGGGCCGTGGGCAATGAGCAGTTCTTC.

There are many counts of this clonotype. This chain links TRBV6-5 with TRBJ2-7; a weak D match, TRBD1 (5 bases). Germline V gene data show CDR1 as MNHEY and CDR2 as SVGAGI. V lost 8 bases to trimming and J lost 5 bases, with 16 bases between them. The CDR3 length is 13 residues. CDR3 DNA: TGTGCCAGCGGGAACCTCATGGGGCACGAGCAGTACTTC. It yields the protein CASGNLMGHEQYF.

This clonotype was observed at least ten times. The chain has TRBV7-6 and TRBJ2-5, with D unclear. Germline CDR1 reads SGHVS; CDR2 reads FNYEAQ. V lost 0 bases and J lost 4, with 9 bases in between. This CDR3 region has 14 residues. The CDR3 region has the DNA TGTGCCAGCAGCTTAGCGCTTGATTTAGAGACCCAGTACTTC. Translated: CASSLALDLETQYF.

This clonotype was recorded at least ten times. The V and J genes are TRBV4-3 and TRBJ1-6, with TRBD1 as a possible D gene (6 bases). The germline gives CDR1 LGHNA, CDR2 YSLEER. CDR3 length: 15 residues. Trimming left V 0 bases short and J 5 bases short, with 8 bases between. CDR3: CASSQDRDNNSPLHF. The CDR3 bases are TGCGCCAGCAGCCAAGACAGGGACAATAATTCACCCCTCCACTTT.

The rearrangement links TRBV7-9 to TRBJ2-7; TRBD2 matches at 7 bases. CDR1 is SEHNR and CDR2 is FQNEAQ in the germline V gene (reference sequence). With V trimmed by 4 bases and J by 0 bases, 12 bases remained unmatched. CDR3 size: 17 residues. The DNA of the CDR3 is TGTGCCAGCAGCTCCTGGGCTGCGGGAGTCCTCTCCTACGAGCAGTACTTC. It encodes CASSSWAAGVLSYEQYF.

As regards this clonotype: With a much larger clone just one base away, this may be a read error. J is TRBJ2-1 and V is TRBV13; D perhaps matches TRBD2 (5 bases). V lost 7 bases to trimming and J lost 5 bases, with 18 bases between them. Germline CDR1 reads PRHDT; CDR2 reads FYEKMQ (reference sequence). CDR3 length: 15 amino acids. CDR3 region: CASNPWTGADNEQFF. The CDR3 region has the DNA TGTGCCAGCAACCCATGGACTGGTGCTGACAATGAGCAGTTCTTC.